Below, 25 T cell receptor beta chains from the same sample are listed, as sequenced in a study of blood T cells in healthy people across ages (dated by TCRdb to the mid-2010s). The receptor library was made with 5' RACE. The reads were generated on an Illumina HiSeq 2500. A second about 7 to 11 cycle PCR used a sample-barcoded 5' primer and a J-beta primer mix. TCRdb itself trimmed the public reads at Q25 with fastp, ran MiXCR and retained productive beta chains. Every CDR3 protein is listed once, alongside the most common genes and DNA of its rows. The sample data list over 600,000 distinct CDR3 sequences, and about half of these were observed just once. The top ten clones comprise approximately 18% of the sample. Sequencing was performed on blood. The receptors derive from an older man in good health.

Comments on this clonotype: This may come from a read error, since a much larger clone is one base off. In nucleotides, the CDR3 is TGTGCCAGCAGCTTCTCCGCCTACAATGAGCAGTACTTC. Translated, it gives CASSFSAYNEQYF. This chain links TRBV7-2 with TRBJ2-1; D call uncertain. The J call may be faulty, since TRBJ2-7 better matches the DNA end. This CDR3 has 13 amino acids. Germline CDR1 SGHTA, CDR2 FQGNSA.

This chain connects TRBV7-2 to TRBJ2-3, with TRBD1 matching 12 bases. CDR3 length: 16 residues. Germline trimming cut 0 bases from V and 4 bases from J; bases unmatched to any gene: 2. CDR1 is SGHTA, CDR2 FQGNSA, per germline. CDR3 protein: CASSLAGTGGADTQYF. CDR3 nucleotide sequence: TGTGCCAGCAGCTTAGCCGGGACAGGGGGCGCAGATACGCAGTATTTT.

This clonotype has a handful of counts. CDR3 loop: CASKADSYEQYF. CDR3 bases: TGTGCCAGCAAAGCAGATTCCTACGAGCAGTACTTC. This sequence joins TRBV7-3 and TRBJ2-7; D gene unclear. The ends were cut back, 7 bases at V and 1 base at J, with 8 bases in the middle. CDR3 length equals 12 residues. Germline V gene sequence: CDR1 SGHTA, CDR2 FQGTGA.

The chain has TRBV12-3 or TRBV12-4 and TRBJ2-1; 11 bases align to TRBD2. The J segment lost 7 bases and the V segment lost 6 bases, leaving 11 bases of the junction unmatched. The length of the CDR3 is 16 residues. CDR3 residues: CASSLSSGGSWNEQFF. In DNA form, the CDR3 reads TGTGCCAGCAGCCTCTCTAGCGGGGGGTCGTGGAATGAGCAGTTCTTC.

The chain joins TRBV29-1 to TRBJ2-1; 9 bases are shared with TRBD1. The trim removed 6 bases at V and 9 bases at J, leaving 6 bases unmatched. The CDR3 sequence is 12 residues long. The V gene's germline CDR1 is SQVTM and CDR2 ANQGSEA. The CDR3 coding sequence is TGCAGCGTGGGACAGGGAATCAGTGAGCAGTTCTTC. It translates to CSVGQGISEQFF.

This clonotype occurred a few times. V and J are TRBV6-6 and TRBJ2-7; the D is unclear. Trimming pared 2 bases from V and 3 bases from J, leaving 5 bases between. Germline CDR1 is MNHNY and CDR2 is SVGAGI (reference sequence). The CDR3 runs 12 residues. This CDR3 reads CASSYSLYEQYF. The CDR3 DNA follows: TGTGCCAGCAGTTACAGCCTCTACGAGCAGTACTTC.

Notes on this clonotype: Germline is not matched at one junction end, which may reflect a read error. The chain's CDR3 is CATSDRDSCNEQFF. As DNA, the CDR3 is TGTGCCACCAGTGATCGGGACTCCTGCAATGAGCAGTTCTTC. The chain joins TRBV24-1 to TRBJ2-1; possible D gene TRBD2, 6 bases. The CDR3 sequence is 14 residues long. Germline V gene sequence: CDR1 KGHDR, CDR2 SFDVKD.

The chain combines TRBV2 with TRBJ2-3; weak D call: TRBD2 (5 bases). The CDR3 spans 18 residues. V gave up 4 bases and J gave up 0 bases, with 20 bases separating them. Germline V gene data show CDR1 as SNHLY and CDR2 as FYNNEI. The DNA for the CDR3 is TGTGCCAGCAGTGCCCCCCCGGGCGGGCGGGCTAGCACAGATACGCAGTATTTT. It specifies CASSAPPGGRASTDTQYF.

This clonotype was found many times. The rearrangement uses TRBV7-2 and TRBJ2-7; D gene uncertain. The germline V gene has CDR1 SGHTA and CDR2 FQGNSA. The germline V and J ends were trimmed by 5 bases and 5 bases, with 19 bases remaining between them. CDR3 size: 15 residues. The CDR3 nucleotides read TGTGCCAGCAGCCTCACGGACGGTACGTGGGACGAGCAGTACTTC. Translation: CASSLTDGTWDEQYF.

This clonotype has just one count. In nucleotides, the CDR3 is TGTGCCAGCAGCGCACATAGCGGGAGGGGGAATGAGCAGTTCTTC. It yields the protein CASSAHSGRGNEQFF. The chain is built from TRBV7-2 and TRBJ2-1; TRBD2 matches 11 bases. The germline V gene has CDR1 SGHTA and CDR2 FQGNSA. The CDR3 is made up of 15 amino acids. The junction had 7 bases not matched to a gene; V was cut back by 5 bases and J by 7 bases.

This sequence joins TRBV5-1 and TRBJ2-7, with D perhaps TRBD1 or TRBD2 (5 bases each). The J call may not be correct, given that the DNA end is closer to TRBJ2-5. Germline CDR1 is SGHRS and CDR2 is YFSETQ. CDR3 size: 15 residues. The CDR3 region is CASSLGVRGRETQYF. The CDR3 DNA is TGCGCCAGCAGCTTGGGCGTCCGGGGCCGGGAGACCCAGTACTTC.

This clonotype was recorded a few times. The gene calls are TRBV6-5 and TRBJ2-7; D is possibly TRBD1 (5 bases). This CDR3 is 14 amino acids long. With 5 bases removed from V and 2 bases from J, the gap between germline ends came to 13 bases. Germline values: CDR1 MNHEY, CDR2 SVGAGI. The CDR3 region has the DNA TGTGCCAGCAGTCGAGACAGATTCGCCTACGAGCAGTACTTC. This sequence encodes CASSRDRFAYEQYF.

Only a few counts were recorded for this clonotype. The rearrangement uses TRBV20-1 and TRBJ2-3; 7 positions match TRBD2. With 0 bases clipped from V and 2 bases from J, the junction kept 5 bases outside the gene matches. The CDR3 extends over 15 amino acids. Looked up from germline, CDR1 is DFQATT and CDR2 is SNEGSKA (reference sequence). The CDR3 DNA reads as TGCAGTGCTAGAGATGGGCGGGAGCCCACAGATACGCAGTATTTT. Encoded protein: CSARDGREPTDTQYF.

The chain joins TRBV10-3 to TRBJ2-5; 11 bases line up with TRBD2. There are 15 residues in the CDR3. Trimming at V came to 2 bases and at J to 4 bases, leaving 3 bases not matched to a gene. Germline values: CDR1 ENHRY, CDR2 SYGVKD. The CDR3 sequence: CAISEPGTSGETQYF. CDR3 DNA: TGTGCCATCAGTGAGCCCGGGACTAGCGGAGAGACCCAGTACTTC.

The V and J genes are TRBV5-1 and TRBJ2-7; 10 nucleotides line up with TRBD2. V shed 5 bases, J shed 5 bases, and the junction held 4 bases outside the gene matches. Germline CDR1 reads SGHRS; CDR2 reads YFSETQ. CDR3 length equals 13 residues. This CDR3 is CASRTGTSDEQYF. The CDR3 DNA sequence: TGCGCCAGCAGGACCGGGACTAGCGACGAGCAGTACTTC.

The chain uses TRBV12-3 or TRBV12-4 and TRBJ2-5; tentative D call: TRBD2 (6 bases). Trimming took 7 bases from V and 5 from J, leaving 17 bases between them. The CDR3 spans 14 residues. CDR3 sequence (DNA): TGTGCCAGCACGGTGGGCGGAGGGGTCGAGACCCAGTACTTC. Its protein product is CASTVGGGVETQYF.

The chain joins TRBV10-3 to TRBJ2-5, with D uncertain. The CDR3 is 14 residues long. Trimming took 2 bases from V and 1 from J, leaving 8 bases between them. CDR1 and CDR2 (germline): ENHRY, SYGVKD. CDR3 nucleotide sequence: TGTGCCATCAGTGAGCGGACCGCCCAAGAGACCCAGTACTTC. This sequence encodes CAISERTAQETQYF.

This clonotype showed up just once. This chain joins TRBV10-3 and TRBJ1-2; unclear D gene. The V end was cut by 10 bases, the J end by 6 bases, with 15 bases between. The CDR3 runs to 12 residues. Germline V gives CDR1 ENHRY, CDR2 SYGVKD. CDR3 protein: CATFFGGDGYTF. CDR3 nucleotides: TGTGCCACCTTTTTCGGCGGGGATGGCTACACCTTC.

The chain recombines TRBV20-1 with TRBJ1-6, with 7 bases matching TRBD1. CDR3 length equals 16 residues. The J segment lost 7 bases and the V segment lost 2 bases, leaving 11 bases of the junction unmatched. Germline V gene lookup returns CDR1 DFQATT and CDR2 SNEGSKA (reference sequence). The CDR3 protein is CSARPHGQDLNSPLHF. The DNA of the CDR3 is TGCAGTGCTAGACCTCACGGACAGGACCTGAATTCACCCCTCCACTTT.

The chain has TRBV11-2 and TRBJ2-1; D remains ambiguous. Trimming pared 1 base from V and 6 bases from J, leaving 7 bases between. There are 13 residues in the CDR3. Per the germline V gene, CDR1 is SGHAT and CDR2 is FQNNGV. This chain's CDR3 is CASSLVTVNEQFF. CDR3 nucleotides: TGTGCCAGCAGCTTAGTTACTGTCAATGAGCAGTTCTTC. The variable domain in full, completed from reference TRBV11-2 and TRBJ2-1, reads EAGVAQSPRYKIIEKRQSVAFWCNPISGHATLYWYQQILGQGPKLLIQFQNNGVVDDSQLPKDRFSAERLKGVDSTLKIQPAKLEDSAVYLCASSLVTVNEQFFGPGTRLTVL.

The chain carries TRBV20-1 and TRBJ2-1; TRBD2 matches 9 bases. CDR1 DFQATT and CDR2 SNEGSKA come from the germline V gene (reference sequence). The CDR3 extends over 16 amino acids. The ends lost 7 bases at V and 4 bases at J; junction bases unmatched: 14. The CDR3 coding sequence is TGCAGTGTTGATCTAGGTATAGCGGGAGCTTACAATGAGCAGTTCTTC. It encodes CSVDLGIAGAYNEQFF.

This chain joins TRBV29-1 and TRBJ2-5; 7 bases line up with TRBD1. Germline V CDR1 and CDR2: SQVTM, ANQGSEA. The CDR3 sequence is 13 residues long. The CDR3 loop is CTSRQGYQETQYF. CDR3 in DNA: TGCACGAGCCGACAGGGATACCAAGAGACCCAGTACTTC.

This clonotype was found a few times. The CDR3 is CASSLGRTGPLYGYTF. As DNA, the CDR3 is TGTGCCAGCAGCTTAGGCAGGACAGGGCCTTTATATGGCTACACCTTC. The chain carries TRBV7-2 and TRBJ1-2, with 8 nucleotides matching TRBD1. Trimming at V came to 1 base and at J to 5 bases, leaving 9 bases not matched to a gene. The length of the CDR3 is 16 residues. Germline V gene lookup returns CDR1 SGHTA and CDR2 FQGNSA. Combining the CDR3 with reference TRBV7-2 and TRBJ1-2 gives the whole variable domain GAGVSQSPSNKVTEKGKDVELRCDPISGHTALYWYRQSLGQGLEFLIYFQGNSAPDKSGLPSDRFSAERTGGSVSTLTIQRTQQEDSAVYLCASSLGRTGPLYGYTFGSGTRLTVV.

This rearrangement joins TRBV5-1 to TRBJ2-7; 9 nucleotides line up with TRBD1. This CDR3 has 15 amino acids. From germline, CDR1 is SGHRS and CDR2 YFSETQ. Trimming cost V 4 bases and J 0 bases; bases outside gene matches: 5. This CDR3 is CASSAPGQGSYEQYF. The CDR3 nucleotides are TGCGCCAGCAGCGCCCCGGGACAGGGCTCCTACGAGCAGTACTTC.

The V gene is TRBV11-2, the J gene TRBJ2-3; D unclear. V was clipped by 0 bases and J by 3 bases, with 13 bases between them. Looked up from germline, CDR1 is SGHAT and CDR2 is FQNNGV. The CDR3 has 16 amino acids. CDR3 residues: CASSLETGGRTDTQYF. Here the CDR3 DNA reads TGTGCCAGCAGCTTAGAGACGGGCGGCAGGACAGATACGCAGTATTTT.